The subject of this entry is one T cell receptor (beta chain). Its antigen is as yet unknown. Germline V gene data show CDR1 as SGHAT and CDR2 as FQNNGV. After removal of 4 bases from V and 5 bases from J, the junction contained 10 bases not matched to a gene. The CDR3 has 17 residues. The data were obtained in a study of PD-1 blockade in classical Hodgkin lymphoma. Study summary: Each patient was given nivolumab 3 mg/kg through a vein every 2 weeks.

General study findings and limits: No one has yet defined what causes the repertoire differences, which may be disease activity or prior therapy.

As for time point: cycle 4 day 1 (C4D1), after five to seven weeks of nivolumab. All patients relapsed after autologous stem cell transplantation, and brentuximab vedotin exposure varied. TCRdb's copy holds only in-frame clones and misses some; the assay was immunoSEQ multiplex PCR. Seen here are over 85,000 clones, 85% to 95% observed once, and the top ten hold 2%. This specimen consisted of peripheral blood mononuclear cells (PBMCs), obtained before the fourth cycle of nivolumab. The sequence came from a human donor with classical Hodgkin lymphoma. This chain links TRBV11-2 with TRBJ1-4; 10 nucleotides agree with TRBD1. In DNA form, the CDR3 reads TGTGCCAGCAGCTCCCCACGGACAGGGGGATTGAATGAAAAACTGTTTTTT. It translates to CASSSPRTGGLNEKLFF.